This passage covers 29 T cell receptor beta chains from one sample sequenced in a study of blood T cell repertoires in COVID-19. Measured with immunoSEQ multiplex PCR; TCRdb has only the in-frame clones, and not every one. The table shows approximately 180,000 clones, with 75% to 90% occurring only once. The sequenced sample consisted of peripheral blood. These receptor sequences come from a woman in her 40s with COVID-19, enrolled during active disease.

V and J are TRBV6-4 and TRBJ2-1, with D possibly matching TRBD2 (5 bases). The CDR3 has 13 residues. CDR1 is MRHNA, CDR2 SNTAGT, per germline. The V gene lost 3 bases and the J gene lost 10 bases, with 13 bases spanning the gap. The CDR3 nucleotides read TGTGCCAGCAGTGAACGAAACACGGGAGAGCAGTTCTTC. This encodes CASSERNTGEQFF.

DNA for the CDR3: TGTGCCAGCAGTGAATCTAGGCAGGGATACTACGAGCAGTACTTC. Translated: CASSESRQGYYEQYF. The chain couples TRBV25-1 to TRBJ2-7, with D perhaps TRBD1 (5 bases). Germline-derived CDR1 and CDR2 are MGHDK and SYGVNS. The CDR3 spans 15 residues. The V end lost 1 base, the J end lost 3 bases, and 13 bases lay between the germline ends.

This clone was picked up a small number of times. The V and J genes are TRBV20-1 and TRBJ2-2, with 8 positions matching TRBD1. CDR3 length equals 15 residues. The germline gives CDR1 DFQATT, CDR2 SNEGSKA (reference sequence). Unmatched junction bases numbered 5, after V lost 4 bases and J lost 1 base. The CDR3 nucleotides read TGCAGTGCTACTGACAGGGGACGGAACACCGGGGAGCTGTTTTTT. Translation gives CSATDRGRNTGELFF.

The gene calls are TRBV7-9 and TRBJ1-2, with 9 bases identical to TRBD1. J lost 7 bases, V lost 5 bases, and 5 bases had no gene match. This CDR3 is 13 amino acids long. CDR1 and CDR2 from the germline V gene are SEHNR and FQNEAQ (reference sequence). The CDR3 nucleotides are TGTGCCAGCAGCAGGGACAGGGCGGGTGGCTACACCTTC. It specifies CASSRDRAGGYTF.

The CDR3 nucleotides read TGTGCCAGCAGCACCCTCAGGAACACTGAAGCTTTCTTT. Translation: CASSTLRNTEAFF. The chain recombines TRBV7-2 with TRBJ1-1; no definite D call. The CDR3 covers 13 residues. V was cut by 5 bases and J by 1 base, with 8 bases left in between. Germline loops: CDR1 SGHTA, CDR2 FQGNSA. The whole variable domain, remainder taken from reference TRBV7-2 and TRBJ1-1, is GAGVSQSPSNKVTEKGKDVELRCDPISGHTALYWYRQSLGQGLEFLIYFQGNSAPDKSGLPSDRFSAERTGGSVSTLTIQRTQQEDSAVYLCASSTLRNTEAFFGQGTRLTVV.

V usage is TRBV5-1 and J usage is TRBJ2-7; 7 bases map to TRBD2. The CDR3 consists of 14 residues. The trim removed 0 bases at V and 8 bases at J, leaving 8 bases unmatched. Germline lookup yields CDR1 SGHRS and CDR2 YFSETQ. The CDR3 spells CASSLAQKGGQQYF. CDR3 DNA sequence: TGCGCCAGCAGCTTGGCCCAGAAGGGAGGGCAGCAGTACTTC.

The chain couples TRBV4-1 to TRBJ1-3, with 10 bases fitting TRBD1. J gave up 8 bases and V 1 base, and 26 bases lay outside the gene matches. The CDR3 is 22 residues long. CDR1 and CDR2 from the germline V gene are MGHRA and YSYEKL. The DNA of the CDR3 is TGCGCCAGCAGCCAAGCTCAAGGAGGCGGGACAGGGGCCCAGGCCCTGTGGGACACCATATATTTT. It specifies CASSQAQGGGTGAQALWDTIYF.

As DNA, the CDR3 is TGTGCCAGCAGGGGGCCGGGCCAGGCGATTGAAGCTTTCTTT. Amino acid sequence: CASRGPGQAIEAFF. The gene calls are TRBV6-5 and TRBJ1-1; tentative D call: TRBD1 (5 bases). Germline loops: CDR1 MNHEY, CDR2 SVGAGI. The CDR3 spans 14 residues. The ends were cut back, 6 bases at V and 7 bases at J, with 18 bases in the middle.

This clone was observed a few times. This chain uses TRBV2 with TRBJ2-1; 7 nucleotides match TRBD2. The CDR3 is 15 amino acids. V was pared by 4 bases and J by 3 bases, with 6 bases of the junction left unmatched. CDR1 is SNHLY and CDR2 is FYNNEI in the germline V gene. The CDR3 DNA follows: TGTGCCAGCAGTGGGGGTCGGGGGGTCTACAATGAGCAGTTCTTC. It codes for CASSGGRGVYNEQFF. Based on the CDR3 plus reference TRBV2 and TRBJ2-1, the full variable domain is EPEVTQTPSHQVTQMGQEVILRCVPISNHLYFYWYRQILGQKVEFLVSFYNNEISEKSEIFDDQFSVERPDGSNFTLKIRSTKLEDSAMYFCASSGGRGVYNEQFFGPGTRLTVL.

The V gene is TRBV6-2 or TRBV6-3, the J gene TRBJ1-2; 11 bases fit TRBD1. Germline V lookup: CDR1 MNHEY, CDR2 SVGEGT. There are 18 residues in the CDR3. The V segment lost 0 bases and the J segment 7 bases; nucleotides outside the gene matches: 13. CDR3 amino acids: CASSYSGGTGGQVAGYTF. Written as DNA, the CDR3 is TGTGCCAGCAGTTACTCTGGCGGGACAGGGGGGCAGGTTGCTGGCTACACCTTC.

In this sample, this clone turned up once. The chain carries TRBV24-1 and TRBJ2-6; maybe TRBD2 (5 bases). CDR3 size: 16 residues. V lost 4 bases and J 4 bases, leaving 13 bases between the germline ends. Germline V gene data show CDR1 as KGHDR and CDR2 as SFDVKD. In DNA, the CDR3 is TGTGCCACCAGTGACGCGCGGGCGACCGGGGCCAACGTCCTGACTTTC. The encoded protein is CATSDARATGANVLTF.

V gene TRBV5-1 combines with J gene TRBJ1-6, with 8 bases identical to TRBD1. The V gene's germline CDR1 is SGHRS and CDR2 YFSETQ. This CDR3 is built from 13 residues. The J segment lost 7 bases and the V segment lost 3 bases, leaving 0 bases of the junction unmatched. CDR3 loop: CASSSGGNSPLHF. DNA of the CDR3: TGCGCCAGCAGCTCAGGGGGCAATTCACCCCTCCACTTT.

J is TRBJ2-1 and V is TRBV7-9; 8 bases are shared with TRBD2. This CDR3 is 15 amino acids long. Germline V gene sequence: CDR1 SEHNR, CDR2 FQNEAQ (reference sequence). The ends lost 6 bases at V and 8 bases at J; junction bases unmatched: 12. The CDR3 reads CASRVSGEGRDEQFF. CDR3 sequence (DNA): TGTGCCAGCAGGGTTAGCGGGGAGGGGCGGGATGAGCAGTTCTTC.

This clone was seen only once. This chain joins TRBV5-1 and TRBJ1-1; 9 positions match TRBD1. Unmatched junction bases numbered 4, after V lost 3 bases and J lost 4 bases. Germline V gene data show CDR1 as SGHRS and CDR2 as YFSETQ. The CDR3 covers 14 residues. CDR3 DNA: TGCGCCAGCAGCTCTACAGGGGGCGGCACTGAAGCTTTCTTT. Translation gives CASSSTGGGTEAFF.

The CDR3 DNA sequence: TGCAGCGTTGGCAAGACTGCCTCCTACGAGCAGTACTTC. Its protein product is CSVGKTASYEQYF. V is TRBV29-1 and J is TRBJ2-7, with unresolved D. Between the trimmed V and J ends, which lost 4 bases and 0 bases, there was a span of 10 bases. CDR1 and CDR2 from the germline V gene are SQVTM and ANQGSEA. This CDR3 spans 13 amino acids.

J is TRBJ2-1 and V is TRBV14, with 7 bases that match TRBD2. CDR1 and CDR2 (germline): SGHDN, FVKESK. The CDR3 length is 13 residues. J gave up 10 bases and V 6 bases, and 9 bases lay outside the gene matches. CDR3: CASRMRESEEQFF. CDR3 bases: TGTGCCAGCAGAATGCGGGAGAGTGAGGAGCAGTTCTTC.

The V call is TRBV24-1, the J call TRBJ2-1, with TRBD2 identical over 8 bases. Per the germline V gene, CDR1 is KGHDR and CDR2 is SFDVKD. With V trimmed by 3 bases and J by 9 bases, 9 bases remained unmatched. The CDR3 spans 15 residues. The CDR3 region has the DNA TGTGCCACCAGTGATCTAAGCGGGAGCCTGGGTGAGCAGTTCTTC. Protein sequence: CATSDLSGSLGEQFF.

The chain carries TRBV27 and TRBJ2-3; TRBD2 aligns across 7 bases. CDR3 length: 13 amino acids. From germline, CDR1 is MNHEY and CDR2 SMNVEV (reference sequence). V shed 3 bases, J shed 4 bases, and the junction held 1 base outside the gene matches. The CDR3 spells CASSFAGADTQYF. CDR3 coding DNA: TGTGCCAGCAGTTTTGCGGGAGCAGATACGCAGTATTTT.

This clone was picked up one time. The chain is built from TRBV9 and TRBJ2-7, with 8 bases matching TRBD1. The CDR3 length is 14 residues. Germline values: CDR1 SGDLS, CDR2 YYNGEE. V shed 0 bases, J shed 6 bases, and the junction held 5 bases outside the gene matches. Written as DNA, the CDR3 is TGTGCCAGCAGCGTAGAGGGGACAGGCCCCGAGCAGTACTTC. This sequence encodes CASSVEGTGPEQYF.

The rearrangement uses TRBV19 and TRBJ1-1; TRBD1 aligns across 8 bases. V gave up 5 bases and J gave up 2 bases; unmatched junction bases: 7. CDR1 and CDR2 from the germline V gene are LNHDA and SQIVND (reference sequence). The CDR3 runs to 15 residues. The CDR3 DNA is TGTGCCAGTAGTCCCCGGACAGGGACCAACACTGAAGCTTTCTTT. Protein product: CASSPRTGTNTEAFF.

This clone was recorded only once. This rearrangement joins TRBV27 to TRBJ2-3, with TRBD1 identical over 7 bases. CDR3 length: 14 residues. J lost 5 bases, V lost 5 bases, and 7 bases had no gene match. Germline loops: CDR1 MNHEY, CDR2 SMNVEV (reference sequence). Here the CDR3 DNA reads TGTGCCAGCAGTCCGGGACAGAGAAAAGATACGCAGTATTTT. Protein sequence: CASSPGQRKDTQYF.

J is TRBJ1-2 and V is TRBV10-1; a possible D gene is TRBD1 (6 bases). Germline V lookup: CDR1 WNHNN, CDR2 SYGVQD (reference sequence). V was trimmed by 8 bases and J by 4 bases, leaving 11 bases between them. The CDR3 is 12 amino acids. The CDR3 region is CASADSSYGYTF. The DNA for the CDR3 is TGCGCCAGCGCGGACAGCTCCTATGGCTACACCTTC.

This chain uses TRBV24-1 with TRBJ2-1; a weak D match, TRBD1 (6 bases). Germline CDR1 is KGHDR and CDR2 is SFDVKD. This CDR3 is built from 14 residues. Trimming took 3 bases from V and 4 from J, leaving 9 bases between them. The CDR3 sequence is CATSDQTGYNEQFF. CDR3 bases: TGTGCCACCAGTGATCAAACAGGGTACAATGAGCAGTTCTTC.

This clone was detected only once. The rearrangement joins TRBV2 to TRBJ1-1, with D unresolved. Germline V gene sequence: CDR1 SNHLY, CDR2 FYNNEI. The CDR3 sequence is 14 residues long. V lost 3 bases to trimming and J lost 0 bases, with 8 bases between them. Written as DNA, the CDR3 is TGTGCCAGCAGTGAGGGGAGGATGAACACTGAAGCTTTCTTT. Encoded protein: CASSEGRMNTEAFF.

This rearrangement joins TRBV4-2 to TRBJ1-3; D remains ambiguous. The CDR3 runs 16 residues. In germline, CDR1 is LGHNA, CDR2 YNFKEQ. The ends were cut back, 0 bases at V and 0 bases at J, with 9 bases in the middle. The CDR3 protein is CASSQDWASSGNTIYF. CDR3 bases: TGTGCCAGCAGCCAAGATTGGGCAAGCTCTGGAAACACCATATATTTT.

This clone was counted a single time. CDR3 bases: TGTGCCATCAGTGAGTCTTTATACCAAGAGACCCAGTACTTC. Translating it yields CAISESLYQETQYF. This chain joins TRBV10-3 and TRBJ2-5; no firm D call. CDR1 is ENHRY, CDR2 SYGVKD, per germline. V was cut by 0 bases and J by 0 bases, with 5 bases left in between. There are 14 residues in the CDR3.

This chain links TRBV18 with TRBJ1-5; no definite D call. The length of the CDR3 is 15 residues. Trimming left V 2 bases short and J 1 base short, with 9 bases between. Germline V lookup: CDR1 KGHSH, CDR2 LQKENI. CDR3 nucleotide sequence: TGTGCCAGCTCACCAACCGGTAACAGCAATCAGCCCCAGCATTTT. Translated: CASSPTGNSNQPQHF.

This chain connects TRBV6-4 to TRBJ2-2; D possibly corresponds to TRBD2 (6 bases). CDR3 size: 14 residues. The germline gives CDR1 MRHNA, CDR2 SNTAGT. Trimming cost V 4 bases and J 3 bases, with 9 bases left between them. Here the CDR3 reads CASSGGGDTGELFF. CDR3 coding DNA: TGTGCCAGCAGTGGCGGAGGGGACACCGGGGAGCTGTTTTTT.

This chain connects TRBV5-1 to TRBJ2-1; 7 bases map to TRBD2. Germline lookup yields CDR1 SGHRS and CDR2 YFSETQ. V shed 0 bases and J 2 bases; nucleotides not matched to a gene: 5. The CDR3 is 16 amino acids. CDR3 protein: CASSLGGSWAYNEQFF. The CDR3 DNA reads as TGCGCCAGCAGCTTGGGCGGGAGCTGGGCCTACAATGAGCAGTTCTTC.